The 5 T cell receptor beta chains presented below share a single source sample, sequenced in a study of cytomegalovirus exposure and HLA in healthy donors. The protocol was immunoSEQ multiplex PCR, while the TCRdb copy is restricted to in-frame clones and leaves out a portion. The sample carries tens of thousands of clones, 85% to 95% recorded once. The sample was PBMCs. Receptor source: a woman under 30 in good health and CMV-seronegative.

V usage is TRBV29-1 and J usage is TRBJ2-1, with D possibly being TRBD2 (5 bases). The CDR3 is made up of 10 amino acids. Trimming left V 7 bases short and J 6 bases short, with 7 bases between. CDR1 and CDR2 (germline): SQVTM, ANQGSEA. CDR3 sequence reads: CSAGSNEQFF. The CDR3 coding sequence is TGCAGCGCGGGGTCCAATGAGCAGTTCTTC.

The chain has TRBV4-3 and TRBJ2-5; no definite D call. The V end was cut by 0 bases, the J end by 5 bases, with 13 bases between. The germline V gene encodes CDR1 LGHNA and CDR2 YSLEER. CDR3 size: 15 residues. CDR3 residues: CASSQDVGPRETQYF. The CDR3 bases are TGCGCCAGCAGCCAAGATGTAGGTCCCAGGGAGACCCAGTACTTC.

This chain links TRBV7-9 with TRBJ2-3; D unresolved. CDR1 is SEHNR, CDR2 FQNEAQ, per germline (reference sequence). The V and J ends lost 7 bases and 0 bases respectively, with 14 bases between them. The length of the CDR3 is 15 residues. CDR3 in DNA: TGTGCCAGCATCCCCACTCGAGCTAGCACAGATACGCAGTATTTT. Translation gives CASIPTRASTDTQYF.

The genes are TRBV6-5 and TRBJ2-7, with TRBD1 matching over 9 bases. The junction had 5 bases not matched to a gene; V was cut back by 6 bases and J by 2 bases. CDR1 and CDR2 from the germline V gene are MNHEY and SVGAGI. CDR3 size: 14 residues. CDR3 in DNA: TGTGCCAGCAGGACAGGGGGGGGGCCCTACGAGCAGTACTTC. It specifies CASRTGGGPYEQYF.

This clone was counted a single time. The DNA for the CDR3 is TGTGCCAGCAGCTTCGGGACAGGGCACTACGAGCAGTACTTC. Its protein product is CASSFGTGHYEQYF. V usage is TRBV13 and J usage is TRBJ2-7, with 9 positions matching TRBD1. CDR3 length equals 14 residues. J lost 3 bases, V lost 3 bases, and 3 bases had no gene match. Germline values: CDR1 PRHDT, CDR2 FYEKMQ (reference sequence).